This paragraph reports one TCR beta chain. The data originate from a study of blood T cell repertoires in COVID-19. Repertoires were generated with immunoSEQ multiplex PCR, while TCRdb's copy carries only in-frame clones and drops some. This repertoire shows about 320,000 clones, 87% found once; its top ten account for approximately 5.3%. The CDR3 covers 16 residues. The germline CDR1 and CDR2 sequences are SNHLY and FYNNEI. The V segment lost 3 bases and the J segment 8 bases; nucleotides outside the gene matches: 14. Sequenced material: PBMCs or T cells enriched from blood (not recorded which). The V and J genes are TRBV2 and TRBJ1-2; 8 nucleotides agree with TRBD1. The source is a woman in her twenties or thirties who had recovered from COVID-19. DNA of the CDR3: TGTGCCAGCAGTGACCCAGGGGGCCCGACAGGGGCCGGCTACACCTTC. Amino acids: CASSDPGGPTGAGYTF.